Here is one TCR beta chain with its context. Purification of the CD8+ and CD4+ T cells relied on negative isolation, and TEMRA cells underwent FACS enrichment. RNA amounts of roughly 0.45 to 1 ug underwent reverse transcription with random hexamers. TCRdb analysed the immunoSEQ multiplex PCR reads with MiXCR anew, one entry per CDR3 protein. The sample comprises about 190,000 distinct CDR3 sequences, 85% to 95% of which are singletons, and around 0.096% rests with the top ten. This record comes from a study of CD8 T cells in Susac syndrome. The germline CDR1 and CDR2 sequences are MNHEY and SVGEGT. With 3 bases removed from V and 3 bases from J, the gap between germline ends came to 6 bases. The CDR3 has 12 amino acids.

The sample comprised CD4+ T cells from PBMCs. The source is a human donor in good health. V gene TRBV6-2 or TRBV6-3 combines with J gene TRBJ2-7; possibly TRBD1 for D (5 bases). In nucleotides, the CDR3 is TGTGCCAGCAGTTATACAGGCTACGAGCAGTACGTC. It codes for CASSYTGYEQYV.